This is a list of T cell receptor beta chains from one sample in a study of shared clonotypes between healthy human individuals. Assay used: immunoSEQ multiplex PCR; TCRdb lists only in-frame clones, some missing. The data contain approximately 1.1 million clones, 75% to 80% of them seen just once; the ten biggest clones take up around 0.47%. Material for sequencing was memory CD4+ T cells from PBMCs. The receptors stem from a man between 18 and 29 years old in good health. Some clones in this sample may be carry-over from other donors' samples. CDR3s include the opening cysteine and the closing phenylalanine or tryptophan.

>TRBV27|TRBJ2-4
CASSLRGTRNLAKNIQYF
>TRBV6-5|TRBJ1-1
CASVPPGRPGTAFF
>TRBV28|TRBJ1-3
CASRDRGTGNTIYF
>TRBV10-3|TRBJ2-7
CAISSTGGTYEQYF
>TRBV7-2|TRBJ2-1
CASSLDWGEREQFF
>TRBV30|TRBJ1-4
CAWRSNSGSSEKLFF
>TRBV6-4|TRBJ1-1
CASSPLAGVEAFF
>TRBV2|TRBJ2-3
CASSERAVGTDTQYF
>TRBV30|TRBJ2-2
CAWSRGEWAAGELFF
>TRBV7-2|TRBJ1-5
CASSGWTGSNQPQHF
>TRBV2|TRBJ1-2
CASSWPGQGAGGYTF
>TRBV5-6|TRBJ2-7
CASRQSGTLTYEQYF
>TRBV5-1|TRBJ2-7
CASSLFGLTSSYEQYF
>TRBV2|TRBJ1-2
CASGDRNGYTF
>TRBV6-5|TRBJ1-1
CASSFRSNTEAFF
>TRBV18|TRBJ2-4
CASSDTGLFKNIQYF
>TRBV28|TRBJ2-2
CASSSPGSAGELFF
>TRBV6-1|TRBJ2-7
CASSERGRSRVLTYEQYF
>TRBV5-1|TRBJ2-4
CASSRSLLAKNIQYF
>TRBV2|TRBJ2-7
CASSDRPGQSSYEQYF
>TRBV7-2|TRBJ2-7
CASSLAIPTLQNLRVEQYF
>TRBV18|TRBJ1-1
CASSPAGRTEAFF
>TRBV4-2|TRBJ1-2
CASSQPNGQGERGYTF
>TRBV28|TRBJ2-7
CATRRRVYEQYF
>TRBV5-1|TRBJ2-1
CASSYSYEQFF
>TRBV7-6|TRBJ2-2
CASSLVRQGNTGELFF
>TRBV23-1|TRBJ2-7
CASSQDDDPKSYEQYF
>TRBV28|TRBJ1-2
CASSSPWSRGNYGYTF
>TRBV5-6|TRBJ2-3
CASSTRVAGYTDTQYF
>TRBV9|TRBJ2-3
CASSYSSGAGGPPDTQYF
>TRBV30|TRBJ2-3
CAWDRQGTDTQYF
>TRBV27|TRBJ2-1
CASSRADRSSYNEQFF
>TRBV19|TRBJ1-5
CASSPRGGWGNQPQHF
>TRBV5-1|TRBJ1-1
CASSLMGLNTEAFF
>TRBV6-1|TRBJ1-3
CASKKTETSGNTIYF
>TRBV19|TRBJ1-5
CASRDTANQPQHF
>TRBV27|TRBJ2-7
CASRSIPGEQYF
>TRBV18|TRBJ2-1
CASSPTSGTYNEQFF
>TRBV5-1|TRBJ1-1
CASSFGMNTEAFF
>TRBV4-1|TRBJ2-7
CASSQDFGALREQYF
>TRBV14|TRBJ2-1
CASSPPFGRDGYNEQFF